Sequencing of this T cell receptor beta chain was carried out in a study of T cells in tuberculosis. Study conclusions and caveats: A GMM-specific repertoire classifier reached roughly 90% accuracy, AUROC roughly 0.87.

Details on this clone: The antigen is not known.

V was cut by 4 bases and J by 4 bases, with 10 bases left in between. The CDR3 has 13 amino acids. Germline CDR1 WNHNN, CDR2 SYGVQD (reference sequence). Each clinical donor contributed on average about 92,000 T cells from unsorted cryopreserved PBMC. Using immunoSEQ multiplex PCR, the repertoire was profiled, and TCRdb retains in-frame clones only, with some absent. Of some 22,000 clones in the sample, 97% were seen once. The sample taken for sequencing was PBMCs. This receptor was identified in a donor aged 10-29 years with latent tuberculosis or without tuberculosis infection. This rearrangement joins TRBV10-1 to TRBJ2-5; D perhaps matches TRBD2 (5 bases). The CDR3 sequence is CASSGSEVETQYF. CDR3 nucleotide sequence: TGCGCCAGCAGTGGGTCGGAGGTAGAGACCCAGTACTTC.